The 20 T cell receptor beta chains listed next were all sequenced from one sample in a study of blood T cells in healthy people across ages. The second PCR ran roughly 6 to 11 cycles with a sample-barcoded 5' primer and J-beta primers. TCRdb reanalysed the 5' RACE reads using MiXCR and keeps one entry per CDR3 protein. Found here are about 690,000 distinct CDR3 sequences, roughly 43% of them singletons; the top ten hold about 30%. What was sequenced was blood. These receptors originate from a man older than 75 in good health.

This clonotype showed up just a few times. CDR3 nucleotide sequence: TGCAGCGTAGTCCGGGACAGGGGGATCGAGCAGTACTTC. Amino acids: CSVVRDRGIEQYF. V usage is TRBV29-1 and J usage is TRBJ2-7, with 11 bases fitting TRBD1. Losses at the gene ends were 6 bases for V and 6 bases for J; bases not matched to a gene: 7. CDR3 length: 13 amino acids. The V gene's germline CDR1 is SQVTM and CDR2 ANQGSEA.

The CDR3 region is CASTGQGQRTQYF. For the CDR3, the DNA is TGTGCCAGCACCGGACAGGGACAACGTACGCAGTATTTT. The chain links TRBV6-2 or TRBV6-3 to TRBJ2-3; TRBD1 aligns across 8 bases. The CDR3 is 13 amino acids. Trimming removed 7 bases from V and 8 bases from J; junction bases left unmatched: 8. Germline assignment: CDR1 MNHEY and CDR2 SVGEGT.

The V and J genes are TRBV4-3 and TRBJ1-1, with TRBD1 matching over 8 bases. The CDR3 totals 14 residues. V dropped 8 bases and J dropped 4; count of bases not matched to a gene: 9. Looked up from germline, CDR1 is LGHNA and CDR2 is YSLEER. The CDR3 loop is CASARTGRVTEAFF. DNA of the CDR3: TGCGCCAGCGCTCGGACAGGGCGAGTCACTGAAGCTTTCTTT.

This chain connects TRBV10-1 to TRBJ1-1; 8 bases line up with TRBD1. This CDR3 has 14 amino acids. Germline lookup yields CDR1 WNHNN and CDR2 SYGVQD (reference sequence). The ends lost 4 bases at V and 0 bases at J; junction bases unmatched: 1. This CDR3 is CASSAGGLNTEAFF. CDR3 sequence (DNA): TGCGCCAGCAGTGCAGGGGGCTTGAACACTGAAGCTTTCTTT.

This clonotype was seen only a few times. CDR3 sequence reads: CASSFGTSGSTDTQYF. For the CDR3, the DNA is TGTGCCAGCAGTTTTGGTACTAGCGGAAGCACAGATACGCAGTATTTT. V usage is TRBV12-3 or TRBV12-4 and J usage is TRBJ2-3, with 8 bases matching TRBD2. Losses at the gene ends were 3 bases for V and 0 bases for J; bases not matched to a gene: 5. There are 16 residues in the CDR3.

This clonotype has a count of ten or more. The V gene is TRBV2, the J gene TRBJ2-1; D may match TRBD1 or TRBD2 (5 bases each). This CDR3 has 14 residues. Trimming removed 7 bases at V and 6 bases at J, with 16 bases between. CDR1 is SNHLY and CDR2 is FYNNEI in the germline V gene. The CDR3, as DNA: TGTGCCAGCAAACTGGGACCAGATTCCAATGAGCAGTTCTTC. It specifies CASKLGPDSNEQFF.

V usage is TRBV20-1 and J usage is TRBJ1-2; 7 bases agree with TRBD1. Germline trimming cut 5 bases from V and 5 bases from J; bases unmatched to any gene: 11. CDR3 length: 14 amino acids. In germline, CDR1 is DFQATT, CDR2 SNEGSKA (reference sequence). CDR3 bases: TGCAGTGCTGGTCAACAGGGGAGGGGATATGGCTACACCTTC. This gives the protein CSAGQQGRGYGYTF.

The V gene is TRBV6-1, the J gene TRBJ2-4; TRBD2 is a possible D gene (5 bases). Per germline, CDR1 MNHNS and CDR2 SASEGT. The length of the CDR3 is 16 residues. V was pared by 3 bases and J by 0 bases, with 12 bases between. The CDR3 DNA follows: TGTGCCAGCAGTGAGAGGGTACAGCGAGCCAAAAACATTCAGTACTTC. Encoded protein: CASSERVQRAKNIQYF.

This clonotype appeared a few times. The chain carries TRBV10-1 and TRBJ2-7; 8 positions match TRBD1. The germline gives CDR1 WNHNN, CDR2 SYGVQD (reference sequence). Trimming at V came to 4 bases and at J to 4 bases, leaving 6 bases not matched to a gene. The CDR3 runs to 14 residues. DNA of the CDR3: TGCGCCAGCAGTGCGGACAGGGAAGGGTACGAGCAGTACTTC. It translates to CASSADREGYEQYF.

V gene TRBV11-1 combines with J gene TRBJ2-2, with 7 nucleotides matching TRBD2. The CDR3 extends over 15 amino acids. V was clipped by 6 bases and J by 2 bases; unmatched bases: 6. CDR1 is SGHAT and CDR2 is FQDESV in the germline V gene (reference sequence). The CDR3: CASSIGGFNTGELFF. In DNA form, the CDR3 reads TGTGCCAGCAGTATCGGGGGGTTTAACACCGGGGAGCTGTTTTTT.

The J gene is TRBJ1-1, the V gene TRBV7-3; D uncertain. This CDR3 spans 13 amino acids. Germline V gene sequence: CDR1 SGHTA, CDR2 FQGTGA. The V gene lost 5 bases and the J gene lost 5 bases, with 12 bases spanning the gap. This CDR3 reads CASSPTGRTEAFF. The CDR3 DNA reads TGTGCCAGCAGCCCAACCGGCAGGACTGAAGCTTTCTTT.

V gene TRBV7-2 combines with J gene TRBJ2-1, with TRBD2 matching 7 bases. V lost 4 bases and J lost 4; bases outside the gene matches: 13. The CDR3 length is 17 residues. Germline CDR1 is SGHTA and CDR2 is FQGNSA. CDR3 DNA: TGTGCCAGCAGCTCATCTTACAGCGGGACCACATACAATGAGCAGTTCTTC. Protein product: CASSSSYSGTTYNEQFF.

The sample holds a few counts of this clonotype. V usage is TRBV20-1 and J usage is TRBJ2-1; 13 nucleotides align to TRBD2. Germline lookup yields CDR1 DFQATT and CDR2 SNEGSKA (reference sequence). The trim removed 6 bases at V and 7 bases at J, leaving 6 bases unmatched. The CDR3 covers 14 residues. The CDR3 region has the DNA TGCAGTGCCTACACTAGCGGGAGGGATAATGAGCAGTTCTTC. This translates into CSAYTSGRDNEQFF.

The chain links TRBV6-2 or TRBV6-3 to TRBJ2-7, with D possibly matching TRBD1 (6 bases). This CDR3 has 13 amino acids. Germline loops: CDR1 MNHEY, CDR2 SVGEGT. V shed 5 bases and J shed 2 bases, with 10 bases lying between them. The CDR3 region is CASSKGVTYEQYF. For the CDR3, the DNA is TGTGCCAGCAGTAAGGGGGTAACCTACGAGCAGTACTTC.

This clonotype was counted only a few times. This chain links TRBV4-2 with TRBJ2-3; 10 positions agree with TRBD2. The CDR3 is made up of 18 amino acids. The junction had 6 bases not matched to a gene; V was cut back by 0 bases and J by 0 bases. The V gene's germline CDR1 is LGHNA and CDR2 YNFKEQ. The CDR3 region is CASSQETSGPSSTDTQYF. DNA for the CDR3: TGTGCCAGCAGCCAAGAGACTAGCGGGCCCTCTAGCACAGATACGCAGTATTTT.

The rearrangement links TRBV7-2 to TRBJ2-7; TRBD2 might be the D (6 bases). Per germline, CDR1 SGHTA and CDR2 FQGNSA. The CDR3 has 15 amino acids. V was clipped by 3 bases and J by 5 bases, with 17 bases between them. The CDR3 sequence is CASSFQAGVFDEQYF. CDR3 DNA sequence: TGTGCCAGCAGCTTTCAAGCGGGTGTTTTTGACGAGCAGTACTTC.

The V gene is TRBV5-6, the J gene TRBJ1-3; perhaps TRBD1 as D (5 bases). Germline lookup yields CDR1 SGHDT and CDR2 YYEEEE. V lost 4 bases to trimming and J lost 2 bases, with 13 bases between them. This CDR3 region has 15 residues. CDR3 nucleotide sequence: TGTGCCAGCAGCCTAACGGCGGGGCCTGGAAACACCATATATTTT. Residues: CASSLTAGPGNTIYF.

The chain uses TRBV20-1 and TRBJ1-6; 10 bases are shared with TRBD1. CDR1 is DFQATT and CDR2 is SNEGSKA in the germline V gene (reference sequence). This CDR3 has 15 amino acids. After removal of 0 bases from V and 14 bases from J, the junction contained 10 bases not matched to a gene. The CDR3 coding sequence is TGCAGTGCTAGAGACGGCCGGGACAGGGGTTTGGCCCTCCACTTT. Protein: CSARDGRDRGLALHF.

This clonotype was seen ten or more times. The chain uses TRBV29-1 and TRBJ2-7; D perhaps matches TRBD1 (5 bases). Germline V gene lookup returns CDR1 SQVTM and CDR2 ANQGSEA. The CDR3 is 14 residues long. The V end lost 0 bases, the J end lost 0 bases, and 9 bases lay between the germline ends. This CDR3 is CSVEEPRGSYEQYF. Written as DNA, the CDR3 is TGCAGCGTTGAAGAGCCTAGGGGCTCCTACGAGCAGTACTTC.

V usage is TRBV2 and J usage is TRBJ1-4; D unresolved. Germline CDR1 is SNHLY and CDR2 is FYNNEI. Between the trimmed V and J ends, which lost 6 bases and 8 bases, there was a span of 16 bases. CDR3 length: 14 residues. CDR3 sequence reads: CASSPGREDEKLFF. As DNA, the CDR3 is TGTGCCAGCAGCCCAGGCCGAGAGGACGAAAAACTGTTTTTT.